The clone carrying this T cell receptor (beta chain) was recorded a few times. What it binds is unknown. Profiling relied on immunoSEQ multiplex PCR, and the TCRdb table lists in-frame clones only, not all of them. The sample has some 79,000 clones; around 70% are singletons. The data belong to a study of vaccination effects on CD4 cells after COVID-19. Before sequencing took place, the ViraFEST assay used viral peptide pools to expand antigen-specific CD4+ T cells. The authors isolated CD4+ T cells after approximately 9 days of culture. Fresh IL-2-containing medium replaced half the medium on days 3 and 7. Specimen: CD4+ T cells from PBMCs cultured with HCoV-229E spike peptides, collected before COVID-19 vaccination. The receptor was isolated from a human donor who received a COVID-19 vaccine.

DNA for the CDR3: TGCGCCAGCAGCCAAGAACGCGATCAGCCCCAGCATTTT. This codes for CASSQERDQPQHF. The chain couples TRBV4-1 to TRBJ1-5; D not resolved. Germline CDR1 and CDR2: MGHRA and YSYEKL. With 0 bases removed from V and 5 bases from J, the gap between germline ends came to 5 bases. The CDR3 has 13 amino acids.